Sequencing of this TCR beta chain was carried out in a study of cytomegalovirus exposure and HLA in healthy donors. PCR employed 60 Vbeta and 13 Jbeta primers. Generated by immunoSEQ multiplex PCR, the TCRdb table keeps only in-frame clones and is missing some. The top ten clones hold 1.5% to 2% of a sample with around 130,000 clones, 75% to 90% of them seen once. Notes on the study in general: With later analysis, a missense DCLRE1C variant became linked to TCR beta V- and J-gene trimming. Apparent HLA restriction characterized most CMV-associated TCR beta chains in a later analysis.

The germline V gene has CDR1 SGDLS and CDR2 YYNGEE. This CDR3 is built from 14 residues. About this clone itself: Its antigen remains unknown. The germline gene is not matched at one end of the junction; a read error may be the cause.

V usage is TRBV9 and J usage is TRBJ2-4, with D unresolved. Sequencing used PBMCs. The clonotype was recovered from a man in his forties or fifties in good health and CMV-seronegative. The CDR3 coding sequence is TGTGCCAGCAGCGTAGCCAGCCTGGCGAACAGTCAGTACTTC. This encodes CASSVASLANSQYF.